This T cell receptor beta chain was retrieved from a study of blood T cell repertoires in COVID-19. TCRdb's table, derived via immunoSEQ multiplex PCR, lists solely in-frame clones and lacks some. This repertoire shows approximately 200,000 clones, around 90% found once; its top ten account for around 2.1%. CDR1 SGHTA and CDR2 FQGNSA come from the germline V gene. The CDR3 has 17 amino acids. Trimming removed 3 bases from V and 7 bases from J; junction bases left unmatched: 11. The sample consisted of PBMCs or T cells enriched from blood (not recorded which). The TCR sequence derives from a woman aged 30 to 39 who had recovered from COVID-19. This sequence joins TRBV7-2 and TRBJ2-7, with TRBD2 matching 14 bases. The CDR3 nucleotides are TGTGCCAGCAGCTTGTCCGTTGGACTAGCGGGAGGAGGGGAGCAGTACTTC. Protein product: CASSLSVGLAGGGEQYF.